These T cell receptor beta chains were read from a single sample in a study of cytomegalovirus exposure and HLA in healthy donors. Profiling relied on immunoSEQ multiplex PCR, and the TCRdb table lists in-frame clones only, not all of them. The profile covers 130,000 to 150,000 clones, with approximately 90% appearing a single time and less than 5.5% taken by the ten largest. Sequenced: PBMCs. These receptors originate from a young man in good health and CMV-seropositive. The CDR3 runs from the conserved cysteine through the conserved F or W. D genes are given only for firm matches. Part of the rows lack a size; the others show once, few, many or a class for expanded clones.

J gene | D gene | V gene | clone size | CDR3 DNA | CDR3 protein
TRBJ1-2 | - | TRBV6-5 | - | TGTGCCAGCAGTTCGGGGTATGGCTACACCTTC | CASSSGYGYTF
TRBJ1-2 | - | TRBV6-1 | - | TGTGCCAGCAGTGCAACATCGGGGACTCTTCCTGACTACACCTTC | CASSATSGTLPDYTF
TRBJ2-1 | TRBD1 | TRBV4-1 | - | TGCGCCAGCAGCCAACCGACAGGGCTGGGCAATGAGCAGTTCTTC | CASSQPTGLGNEQFF
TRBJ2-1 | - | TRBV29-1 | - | TGCAGCGTCCAAATAGCCAGAAATGAGCAGTTCTTC | CSVQIARNEQFF
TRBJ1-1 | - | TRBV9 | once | TGTGCCAGCAGCGTAGCGTCGGTCGGCACTGAAGCTTTCTTT | CASSVASVGTEAFF
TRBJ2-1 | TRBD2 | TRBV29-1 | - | TGCAGCGTTGCCAGCGGGGCCCCACGATACAATGAGCAGTTCTTC | CSVASGAPRYNEQFF
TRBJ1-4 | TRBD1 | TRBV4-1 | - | TGCGCCAGCAGCCAAGACGGGACAGTTAATGAAAAACTGTTTTTT | CASSQDGTVNEKLFF
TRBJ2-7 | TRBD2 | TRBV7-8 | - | TGTGCCAGCAGCTTAGCTGTAGCGGGGACAAAATACGAGCAGTACTTC | CASSLAVAGTKYEQYF
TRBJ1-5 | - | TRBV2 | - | TGTGCCAGCAGTGGCCGGGACTCCAGCAATCAGCCCCAGCATTTT | CASSGRDSSNQPQHF
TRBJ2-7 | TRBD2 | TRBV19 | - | TGTGCCAGTAGCCCAATAGCGGGCAGCTCCTACGAGCAGTACTTC | CASSPIAGSSYEQYF
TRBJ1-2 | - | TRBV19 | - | TGTGCCAGTAGCCTAGGTCGCTATGGCTACACCTTC | CASSLGRYGYTF
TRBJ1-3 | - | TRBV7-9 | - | TGTGCCAGCAGCTTAGCACAGCCTCTCTCTGGAAACACCATATATTTT | CASSLAQPLSGNTIYF
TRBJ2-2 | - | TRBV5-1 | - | TGCGCCAGCAGCTTGCAGGGCACCGGGGAGCTGTTTTTT | CASSLQGTGELFF
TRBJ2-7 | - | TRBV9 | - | TGTGCCAGCAGCGTAGGACAGTCCTACGAGCAGTACTTC | CASSVGQSYEQYF
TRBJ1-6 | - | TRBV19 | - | TGTGCCACCAGTCCGCGCGGAGGGGTTCGGTCACCCCTCCACTTT | CATSPRGGVRSPLHF
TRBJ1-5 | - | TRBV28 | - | TGTGCCAGCAGTTTATCCGGGTGGCGCAATCAGCCCCAGCATTTT | CASSLSGWRNQPQHF
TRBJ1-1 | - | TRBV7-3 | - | TGTGCCAGCAGCTTAGAGGGTTCGGTAACTGAAGCTTTCTTT | CASSLEGSVTEAFF
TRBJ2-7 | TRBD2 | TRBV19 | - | TGTGCCAGTAGTCCAGGGACTAGCTCCTACGAGCAGTACTTC | CASSPGTSSYEQYF